This T cell receptor (beta chain) was retrieved from a study of T cells after posttransplantation cyclophosphamide. The study, taken as a whole, reports: Donor CD8+ memory clones often dominated recipient blood repertoires at later times.

This CDR3 has 18 residues. Trimming removed 9 bases from V and 3 bases from J; junction bases left unmatched: 18. Germline lookup yields CDR1 MNHEY and CDR2 SMNVEV (reference sequence). Concerning this clone: Its antigen is undetermined. In the same sample, other DNA sequences code for this CDR3.

Sequencing used immunoSEQ multiplex PCR; TCRdb keeps in-frame clones, though not all of them. This sample has tens of thousands of clones, with approximately 73% found just once. Sample: memory CD4+ T cells sorted from PBMCs. The rearrangement uses TRBV27 and TRBJ1-5; 9 bases map to TRBD1. This receptor was obtained from a woman aged 60-75 years in good health, CMV-negative, and a related stem cell transplant donor. The CDR3 sequence is CASTIRGTGRRNNQPQHF. CDR3 DNA sequence: TGTGCCAGTACGATACGGGGGACAGGGCGCAGGAACAATCAGCCCCAGCATTTT.